These T cell receptor beta chains were read from a single sample in a study of blood T cell repertoires in COVID-19. Method: immunoSEQ multiplex PCR; TCRdb's copy keeps in-frame clones and lacks some. This table has about 85,000 clones, roughly four fifths appearing once. Specimen: peripheral blood. These receptors were obtained from an elderly woman with acute or convalescent COVID-19. The CDR3 runs from the conserved cysteine through the conserved F or W. The order of the fields is J gene, clone size, V gene, CDR3 protein. The listing skips clone size in some rows; elsewhere it reads once, few, many or a size class.

j_call: TRBJ1-1; clone_size: .; v_call: TRBV6-5; cdr3_aa: CASSRVGYTEAFF
j_call: TRBJ2-7; clone_size: many; v_call: TRBV6-1; cdr3_aa: CASSERTIGPYEQYF
j_call: TRBJ1-2; clone_size: .; v_call: TRBV27; cdr3_aa: CASSRLPGTEFYGYTF
j_call: TRBJ1-1; clone_size: .; v_call: TRBV9; cdr3_aa: CASSIPGRETEAFF
j_call: TRBJ2-2; clone_size: .; v_call: TRBV5-1; cdr3_aa: CASSPTGTNTGELFF
j_call: TRBJ2-1; clone_size: .; v_call: TRBV10-1; cdr3_aa: CASTRDRGKGEQFF
j_call: TRBJ1-5; clone_size: .; v_call: TRBV19; cdr3_aa: CASNRGRQYDQPQHF
j_call: TRBJ1-2; clone_size: .; v_call: TRBV16; cdr3_aa: CASQEGAAYGYTF
j_call: TRBJ2-5; clone_size: .; v_call: TRBV5-6; cdr3_aa: CASSLGRETQYF
j_call: TRBJ2-1; clone_size: .; v_call: TRBV12-5; cdr3_aa: CASGLELLAAPYNEQFF
j_call: TRBJ1-2; clone_size: .; v_call: TRBV5-4; cdr3_aa: CASSSRTDREGYTF
j_call: TRBJ1-6; clone_size: few; v_call: TRBV27; cdr3_aa: CASSLFRGGNSPLHF
j_call: TRBJ2-1; clone_size: .; v_call: TRBV3-1/TRBV3-2; cdr3_aa: CASSSRLFSSSYNEQFF
j_call: TRBJ2-3; clone_size: .; v_call: TRBV5-1; cdr3_aa: CASSLEEPSTDTQYF
j_call: TRBJ2-1; clone_size: .; v_call: TRBV21-1; cdr3_aa: CASSKRREKFDEQFF
j_call: TRBJ1-1; clone_size: .; v_call: TRBV5-6; cdr3_aa: CASSFRDRVHTEAFF
j_call: TRBJ2-7; clone_size: .; v_call: TRBV9; cdr3_aa: CASSVGWDRAGPYEQYF
j_call: TRBJ2-3; clone_size: .; v_call: TRBV15; cdr3_aa: CATSPSGGTDTQYF
j_call: TRBJ1-2; clone_size: .; v_call: TRBV6-1; cdr3_aa: CASSEVSPANYGYTF
j_call: TRBJ2-7; clone_size: .; v_call: TRBV2; cdr3_aa: CASSRGRYEQYF
j_call: TRBJ2-7; clone_size: .; v_call: TRBV5-1; cdr3_aa: CASSLAGGAYEQYF
j_call: TRBJ2-2; clone_size: .; v_call: TRBV3-1/TRBV3-2; cdr3_aa: CASRDYLTGELFF